This T cell receptor (beta chain) was recovered during a study of shared clonotypes between healthy human individuals. Whole-study findings and limits: Blood was the sole source, and tissue repertoires probably differ.

Germline CDR1 reads MNHNS; CDR2 reads SASEGT. This CDR3 comprises 14 residues. V dropped 3 bases and J dropped 0 bases, with 7 bases sitting between them. Sequenced by immunoSEQ multiplex PCR; TCRdb stores in-frame clones only, minus some. The data contain about 680,000 clones, about 74% of them seen just once; the ten biggest clones take up 1.5% to 2%. With regard to this clone: Its cognate antigen is unknown.

Only Caucasian adults living in Nashville, Tennessee made up the donor group. This chain links TRBV6-1 with TRBJ2-3, with D uncertain. The sequencing input was memory CD4+ T cells sorted from blood. Subset reported: CD45RA-negative fraction. This clonotype was sampled from a young woman in good health. The CDR3 reads CASSELTSTDTQYF. CDR3 nucleotides: TGTGCCAGCAGTGAGTTGACTAGCACAGATACGCAGTATTTT.